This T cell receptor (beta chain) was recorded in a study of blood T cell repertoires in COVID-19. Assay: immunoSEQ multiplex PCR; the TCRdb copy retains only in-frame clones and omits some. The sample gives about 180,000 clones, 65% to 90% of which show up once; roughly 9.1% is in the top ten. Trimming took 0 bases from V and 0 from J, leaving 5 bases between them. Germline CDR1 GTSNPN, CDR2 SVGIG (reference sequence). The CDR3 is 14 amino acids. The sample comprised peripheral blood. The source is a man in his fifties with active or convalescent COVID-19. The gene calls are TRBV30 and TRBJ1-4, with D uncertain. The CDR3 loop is CAWSVSATNEKLFF. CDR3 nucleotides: TGTGCCTGGAGTGTGTCGGCAACTAATGAAAAACTGTTTTTT.